These 10 T cell receptor beta chains were all obtained from the same sample, sequenced in a study of a mutant IDH1 vaccine in newly diagnosed glioma. Stated time point: week 11, during vaccination. A single vaccine dose contained 300 ug of mutant IDH1 20-mer peptide, and topical imiquimod was used with it. No antigen is known for these receptors. Repertoires were generated with immunoSEQ multiplex PCR, while TCRdb's copy carries only in-frame clones and drops some. The table shows about 67,000 clones, with about nine tenths occurring only once. The sequencing used PBMCs, collected from a glioma patient whose treatment included an IDH1 peptide vaccine. Receptors were obtained from a man in his forties with glioma.

The V gene is TRBV23-1, the J gene TRBJ1-6, with D possibly being TRBD1 (5 bases). TRBV23-1 has ORF status, its function being uncertain. The ends were cut back, 7 bases at V and 9 bases at J, with 28 bases in the middle. The CDR3 has 18 amino acids. The CDR3 sequence is CASNPLGPRTPRGSPLHF. DNA of the CDR3: TGCGCCAGCAACCCCCTAGGGCCGAGGACGCCGAGGGGTTCACCCCTCCACTTT.

The V and J genes are TRBV19 and TRBJ2-7, with no clear D. The CDR3 sequence is 15 residues long. Germline V gene lookup returns CDR1 LNHDA and CDR2 SQIVND (reference sequence). The V end lost 1 base, the J end lost 3 bases, and 13 bases lay between the germline ends. CDR3 region: CASSIAVSIYYEQYF. In nucleotides, the CDR3 is TGTGCCAGTAGTATAGCTGTCTCCATCTACTACGAGCAGTACTTC.

J is TRBJ2-1 and V is TRBV6-5, with 8 bases aligning to TRBD1. The germline V gene encodes CDR1 MNHEY and CDR2 SVGAGI. V shed 0 bases, J shed 5 bases, and the junction held 3 bases outside the gene matches. CDR3 length equals 15 residues. CDR3 sequence reads: CASSYSQGAHNEQFF. CDR3 DNA: TGTGCCAGCAGTTACTCCCAGGGGGCCCACAATGAGCAGTTCTTC.

The chain joins TRBV18 to TRBJ1-1; D remains unclear. Trimming pared 2 bases from V and 0 bases from J, leaving 16 bases between. Germline CDR1 KGHSH, CDR2 LQKENI. This CDR3 has 17 amino acids. CDR3 bases: TGTGCCAGCTCACCATATGTTCGGGGAATAATGAACACTGAAGCTTTCTTT. It yields the protein CASSPYVRGIMNTEAFF.

The chain employs TRBV28 and TRBJ1-2; maybe TRBD1 (6 bases). The CDR3 length is 16 residues. Germline V gene lookup returns CDR1 MDHEN and CDR2 SYDVKM. Trimming cost V 6 bases and J 0 bases, with 17 bases left between them. CDR3 sequence (DNA): TGTGCCAGCAGGGAGGCGGGGGGCTCTCCTAACTATGGCTACACCTTC. Protein: CASREAGGSPNYGYTF.

The chain employs TRBV7-2 and TRBJ2-5; 7 nucleotides line up with TRBD2. Germline values: CDR1 SGHTA, CDR2 FQGNSA. The V and J ends lost 5 bases and 4 bases, in that order; junction bases with no gene match: 10. The CDR3 covers 15 residues. CDR3: CASSPGGPVGETQYF. CDR3 coding DNA: TGTGCCAGCAGCCCGGGAGGTCCGGTTGGAGAGACCCAGTACTTC.

The chain carries TRBV7-2 and TRBJ2-7; D ambiguous. The CDR3 runs 14 residues. The germline V gene has CDR1 SGHTA and CDR2 FQGNSA. Trimming took 4 bases from V and 5 from J, leaving 15 bases between them. CDR3 region: CASSSPVGGHEQYF. The CDR3 DNA follows: TGTGCCAGCAGCTCTCCCGTTGGCGGCCACGAGCAGTACTTC.

The CDR3 coding sequence is TGTGCCAGCAGGTCGACAGGGGTAAATCAGCCCCAGCATTTT. Translation gives CASRSTGVNQPQHF. This chain connects TRBV28 to TRBJ1-5; 8 nucleotides match TRBD1. The CDR3 runs 14 residues. With 6 bases clipped from V and 4 bases from J, the junction kept 5 bases outside the gene matches. Per the germline V gene, CDR1 is MDHEN and CDR2 is SYDVKM.

DNA of the CDR3: TGCAGCGTTGAAAACAGCGTGAACACTGAAGCTTTCTTT. Protein sequence: CSVENSVNTEAFF. J is TRBJ1-1 and V is TRBV29-1; unclear D gene. CDR1 and CDR2 from the germline V gene are SQVTM and ANQGSEA. Trimming pared 2 bases from V and 0 bases from J, leaving 7 bases between. The CDR3 extends over 13 amino acids.

This clone is a singleton in its sample. This chain uses TRBV2 with TRBJ2-1; 7 nucleotides line up with TRBD1. This CDR3 has 16 amino acids. V was clipped by 2 bases and J by 2 bases; unmatched bases: 6. Germline CDR1 SNHLY, CDR2 FYNNEI. For the CDR3, the DNA is TGTGCCAGCAGTGAACTCGACAGGGTCACCTACAATGAGCAGTTCTTC. Residues: CASSELDRVTYNEQFF.